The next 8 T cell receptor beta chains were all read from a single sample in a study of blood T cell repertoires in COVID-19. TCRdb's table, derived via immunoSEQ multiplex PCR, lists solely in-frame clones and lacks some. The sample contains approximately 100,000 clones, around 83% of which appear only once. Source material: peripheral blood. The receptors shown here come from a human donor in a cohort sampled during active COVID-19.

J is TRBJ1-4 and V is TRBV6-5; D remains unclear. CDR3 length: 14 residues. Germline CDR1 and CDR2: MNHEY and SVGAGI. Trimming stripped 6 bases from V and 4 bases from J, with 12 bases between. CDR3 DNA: TGTGCCAGCAGACCAACGGGAAGTAATGAAAAACTGTTTTTT. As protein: CASRPTGSNEKLFF.

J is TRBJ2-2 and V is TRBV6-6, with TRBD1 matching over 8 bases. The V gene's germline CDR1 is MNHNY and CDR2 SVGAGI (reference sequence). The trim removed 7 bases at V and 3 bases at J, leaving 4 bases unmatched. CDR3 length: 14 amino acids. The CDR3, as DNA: TGTGCCAGCATGGGCAGGGGGCACACCGGGGAGCTGTTTTTT. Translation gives CASMGRGHTGELFF.

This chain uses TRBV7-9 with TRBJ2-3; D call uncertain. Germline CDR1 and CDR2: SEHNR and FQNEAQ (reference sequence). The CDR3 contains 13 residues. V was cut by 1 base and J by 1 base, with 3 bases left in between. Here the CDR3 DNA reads TGTGCCAGCAGCTTAGTCGGCACAGATACGCAGTATTTT. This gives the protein CASSLVGTDTQYF.

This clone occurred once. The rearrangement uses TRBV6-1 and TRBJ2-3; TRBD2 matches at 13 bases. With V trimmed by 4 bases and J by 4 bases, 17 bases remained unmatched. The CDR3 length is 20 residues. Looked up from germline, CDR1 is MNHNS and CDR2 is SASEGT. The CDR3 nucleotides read TGTGCCAGCAGTGGCCCCCTGAGTGGACTAGCGGGAGTTTTAGCAGATACGCAGTATTTT. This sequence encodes CASSGPLSGLAGVLADTQYF.

CDR3 coding DNA: TGTGCCAGTAGTAGATACCCGGGACTAGCGGTCGAGCAGTACTTC. Encoded protein: CASSRYPGLAVEQYF. V gene TRBV19 combines with J gene TRBJ2-7; 11 bases fit TRBD2. Germline V gives CDR1 LNHDA, CDR2 SQIVND (reference sequence). The length of the CDR3 is 15 residues. Trimming cost V 4 bases and J 6 bases; bases outside gene matches: 8. Drawing the rest from reference TRBV19 and TRBJ2-7, the complete variable domain is DGGITQSPKYLFRKEGQNVTLSCEQNLNHDAMYWYRQDPGQGLRLIYYSQIVNDFQKGDIAEGYSVSREKKESFPLTVTSAQKNPTAFYLCASSRYPGLAVEQYFGPGTRLTVT.

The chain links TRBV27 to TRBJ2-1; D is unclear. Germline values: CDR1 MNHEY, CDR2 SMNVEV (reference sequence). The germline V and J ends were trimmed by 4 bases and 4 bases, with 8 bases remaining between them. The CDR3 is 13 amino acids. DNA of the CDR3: TGTGCCAGCAGTTCAACTATTTACAATGAGCAGTTCTTC. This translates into CASSSTIYNEQFF.

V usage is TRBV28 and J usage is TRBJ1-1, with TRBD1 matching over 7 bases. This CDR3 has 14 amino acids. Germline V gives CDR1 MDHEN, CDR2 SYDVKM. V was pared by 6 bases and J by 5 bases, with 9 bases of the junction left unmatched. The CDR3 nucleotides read TGTGCCAGCAGCACCTACGACAGGGTAACTGAAGCTTTCTTT. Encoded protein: CASSTYDRVTEAFF.

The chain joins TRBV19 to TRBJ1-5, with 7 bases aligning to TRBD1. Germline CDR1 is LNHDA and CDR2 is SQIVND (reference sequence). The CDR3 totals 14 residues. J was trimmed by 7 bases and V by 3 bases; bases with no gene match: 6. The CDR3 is CASSIQGGVQPQHF. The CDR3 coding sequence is TGTGCCAGTAGTATCCAGGGGGGCGTACAGCCCCAGCATTTT.